This T cell receptor (beta chain) was obtained from a study of shared clonotypes between healthy human individuals. In the original workflow: Sequence data from immunoSEQ were junction-only and lacked quality scores; consequently, filtering differed. Clones were sequenced by immunoSEQ multiplex PCR, and TCRdb holds only the in-frame ones, with some missing. V and J calls and clone size come straight from that table; D and trimming were deduced from the DNA. The table shows 600,000 to 700,000 clones, with less than 80% occurring only once. V was trimmed by 3 bases and J by 3 bases, leaving 11 bases between them. The V gene's germline CDR1 is SGHTA and CDR2 FQGTGA. This CDR3 region has 14 residues.

The chain couples TRBV7-3 to TRBJ2-5; the D is unclear. The TCR originated in a woman aged 30 to 39 in good health. The sample was memory CD4+ T cells sorted from blood. Subset given: CD45RA-negative fraction. CDR3 amino acids: CASSFRQKEETQYF. The CDR3 bases are TGTGCCAGCAGCTTCCGCCAGAAGGAAGAGACCCAGTACTTC.